These T cell receptor beta chains were read from a single sample in a study of T cells in Graves' hyperthyroidism and ophthalmopathy. MiXCR, applied by TCRdb to the multiplex PCR reads, yields one record per CDR3 protein. The sample carries about 840,000 distinct CDR3 sequences, approximately 40% recorded once. Input material: blood. These receptors all come from a man younger than 30 with Graves' hyperthyroidism. Both conserved end residues are trimmed from each CDR3. Each record gives: V gene, clone size, CDR3 protein. Clone sizes are given selectively: once, few, many, or a class where the clone is expanded.

>TRBV5-1|NA
ASSLDVGTEAF
>TRBV20-1|few
SASRTGGEVQPQH
>TRBV5-1|many
ASSLARGDSPLH
>TRBV7-9|few
ASSFELDNEQY
>TRBV7-8|many
ASIPGLGERSYEQY
>TRBV10-2|NA
ASSVTSGGLQETQY
>TRBV7-9|NA
ASSLSGEGNQPQH
>TRBV20-1|few
SARDGGDAVRLF
>TRBV6-1|few
ASEPHPQY
>TRBV29-1|many
SVDPGLEWTEAF
>TRBV11-2|NA
ASSGYREKDYGYT
>TRBV7-9|NA
VSSQAASIETQY
>TRBV25-1|few
ASSEWGQGRNIQY
>TRBV5-1|NA
ASSLNTGETQY
>TRBV20-1|few
SASLGGGNQPQH
>TRBV2|many
ASRVGAGGYT
>TRBV15|NA
ATSSTGQGTHEQY
>TRBV7-8|many
ASSSGATEAF
>TRBV6-1|NA
VSRRGAYELNSPLH
>TRBV5-1|many
ASSLLTEQY
>TRBV19|NA
ASTPRPLTGGVQPQH
>TRBV9|many
ASSSSPTAYTEAF
>TRBV20-1|NA
SARVRTNSQETQY
>TRBV20-1|NA
SAMGQGHTEAF
>TRBV20-1|few
SARASSAGGELF
>TRBV20-1|NA
SARDGRGETQY
>TRBV12-3/TRBV12-4|NA
ASSLMGSGSNPYEQY
>TRBV24-1|few
ATSDFAGGVYEQY
>TRBV7-9|NA
ASSTDREVLEAF
>TRBV19|NA
ASSAYRDLNTGELF
>TRBV10-3|NA
AIAPTLRRNPLMDEQY
>TRBV7-9|many
ASSPVRGMAEAF
>TRBV19|few
ASSAPLAYTEAF
>TRBV10-3|many
AVSGPSGTANYGYT
>TRBV9|few
ASSVTGIYEQY
>TRBV25-1|NA
ASSAPVASGYEQY
>TRBV12-3/TRBV12-4|NA
ASSPAGWATGELF
>TRBV9|few
ASSILGTGFYEQY
>TRBV9|NA
ASSVYQGGNEQY
>TRBV20-1|NA
SASGQGPGANVLT
>TRBV19|NA
ASSIGTVWTGELF
>TRBV14|NA
ASSQDTQGEHEQY
>TRBV20-1|many
SASEPGHLKAF
>TRBV9|many
ASSVEGARNTEAF
>TRBV4-1|few
ASSQVGGRETQY
>TRBV19|NA
ASSTGLPGDTEAF
>TRBV5-1|few
ASSAYRGSYEQY
>TRBV10-3|NA
ASSQGRAEQY
>TRBV20-1|few
SANRKTFQETQY
>TRBV6-6|NA
ASSYRDRNSGNTIY
>TRBV12-3/TRBV12-4|NA
ASSLGGAKTQY
>TRBV19|few
ASTHTGRLQTGNQPQH
>TRBV29-1|NA
SVADRGRTEAF
>TRBV7-9|NA
ASSPGGRGYT